These T cell receptor beta chains were read from a single sample in a study of blood T cell repertoires in COVID-19. The table came from immunoSEQ multiplex PCR; TCRdb's copy has only in-frame clones and leaves some out. The table has approximately 94,000 clones, around four fifths seen once; the top ten hold approximately 30%. Sequenced material: peripheral blood. The source is an older man with active or convalescent COVID-19. Both conserved end residues are part of each CDR3. D genes are given only for firm matches. Clone size appears in some rows only: once, few, many, or a class for an expanded clone.

J: TRBJ1-3; size: .; D: .; V: TRBV5-6; CDR3: CASSTSGTPPSGNTIYF; DNA: TGTGCCAGCAGCACCTCCGGGACACCTCCCTCTGGAAACACCATATATTTT
J: TRBJ2-2; size: .; D: TRBD2; V: TRBV6-6; CDR3: CASSLLSGRNTGELFF; DNA: TGTGCCAGCAGTTTGCTTAGCGGGAGGAACACCGGGGAGCTGTTTTTT
J: TRBJ2-5; size: .; D: TRBD2; V: TRBV3-1/TRBV3-2; CDR3: CASSQDYEIAGPQETQYF; DNA: TGTGCCAGCAGCCAAGATTACGAGATAGCGGGCCCCCAAGAGACCCAGTACTTC
J: TRBJ1-6; size: .; D: .; V: TRBV5-1; CDR3: CASSLAAGVNSPLHF; DNA: TGCGCCAGCAGCTTGGCAGCCGGGGTCAATTCACCCCTCCACTTT
J: TRBJ2-5; size: few; D: .; V: TRBV5-1; CDR3: CASSLGGILETQYF; DNA: TGCGCCAGCAGCTTAGGAGGGATTCTCGAGACCCAGTACTTC
J: TRBJ1-6; size: .; D: TRBD1; V: TRBV19; CDR3: CASRDREESPLHF; DNA: TGTGCCAGTCGGGACAGGGAGGAGTCACCCCTCCACTTT
J: TRBJ2-7; size: .; D: TRBD1; V: TRBV24-1; CDR3: CATQSGQGHYEQYF; DNA: TGTGCCACCCAATCGGGACAGGGCCACTACGAGCAGTACTTC
J: TRBJ1-1; size: .; D: TRBD1; V: TRBV27; CDR3: CASSLAGQGNTEAFF; DNA: TGTGCCAGCAGTTTAGCGGGACAGGGAAACACTGAAGCTTTCTTT
J: TRBJ2-5; size: once; D: TRBD1; V: TRBV24-1; CDR3: CATSDFGQGEETQYF; DNA: TGTGCCACCAGTGATTTCGGGCAGGGGGAAGAGACCCAGTACTTC
J: TRBJ1-1; size: .; D: TRBD1; V: TRBV4-1; CDR3: CASSQESRGLGTEAFF; DNA: TGCGCCAGCAGCCAAGAATCTAGGGGGCTTGGCACTGAAGCTTTCTTT
J: TRBJ1-5; size: once; D: .; V: TRBV5-1; CDR3: CASSEGAGINQPQHF; DNA: TGCGCCAGCAGTGAAGGAGCGGGGATCAATCAGCCCCAGCATTTT
J: TRBJ2-6; size: .; D: .; V: TRBV27; CDR3: CASSSPPRGSGANVLTF; DNA: TGTGCCAGCAGTTCTCCTCCCCGGGGATCTGGGGCCAACGTCCTGACTTTC
J: TRBJ1-6; size: .; D: .; V: TRBV9; CDR3: CASSVADGSNSPLHF; DNA: TGTGCCAGCAGCGTAGCGGACGGGAGTAATTCACCCCTCCACTTT
J: TRBJ1-1; size: .; D: .; V: TRBV5-5; CDR3: CASSPEQVHTEAFF; DNA: TGTGCCAGCAGCCCCGAACAGGTTCACACTGAAGCTTTCTTT
J: TRBJ1-6; size: .; D: TRBD1; V: TRBV30; CDR3: CAWSVRGTGYSPLHF; DNA: TGTGCCTGGAGTGTACGCGGGACAGGGTATTCACCCCTCCACTTT
J: TRBJ2-2; size: once; D: TRBD2; V: TRBV7-8; CDR3: CASSYLPLAGGITGELFF; DNA: TGTGCCAGCAGCTATCTCCCCCTAGCGGGAGGAATCACCGGGGAGCTGTTTTTT